This entry describes one T cell receptor (beta chain). As yet, its antigen is unknown. Trimming cost V 1 base and J 3 bases, with 10 bases left between them. Germline values: CDR1 SEHNR, CDR2 FQNEAQ (reference sequence). The CDR3 sequence is 14 residues long. MiXCR, run by TCRdb on the 5' RACE reads, gives a single entry per CDR3 protein. In the table there are approximately 300,000 distinct CDR3 sequences, over 8.5% of which are singletons. This sample is drawn from a study of identical twins. Overall study results and limits: Part of the zero-insertion signal could reflect confounding by invariant MAIT and iNKT cells.

The sample was also linked to a second study, of yellow fever vaccine responses in identical twins.

The sequenced sample was CD8+ T cells sorted from blood. This TCR derives from a woman aged 18-35 years in good health. V and J are TRBV7-9 and TRBJ2-7; D gene unclear. The CDR3 bases are TGTGCCAGCAGCTTAGATTTGCGGTACTACGAGCAGTACTTC. It is translated as CASSLDLRYYEQYF.